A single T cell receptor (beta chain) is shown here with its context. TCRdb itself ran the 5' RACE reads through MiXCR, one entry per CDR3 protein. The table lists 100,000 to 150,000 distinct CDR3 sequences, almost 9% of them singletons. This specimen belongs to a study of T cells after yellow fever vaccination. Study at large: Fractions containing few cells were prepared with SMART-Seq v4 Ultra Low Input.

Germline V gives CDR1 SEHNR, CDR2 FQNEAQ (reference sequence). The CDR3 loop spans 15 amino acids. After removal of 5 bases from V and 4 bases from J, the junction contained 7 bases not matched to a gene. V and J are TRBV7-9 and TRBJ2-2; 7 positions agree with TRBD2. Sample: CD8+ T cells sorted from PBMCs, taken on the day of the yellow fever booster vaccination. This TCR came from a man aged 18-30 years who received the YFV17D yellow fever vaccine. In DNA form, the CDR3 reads TGTGCCAGCAGCCCCTCCTCTAGCGGCACCGGGGAGCTGTTTTTT. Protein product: CASSPSSSGTGELFF.